One and the same sample provided the 18 T cell receptor beta chains below, sequenced in a study of cytomegalovirus exposure and HLA in healthy donors. PCR amplification relied on 60 Vbeta primers (plus 13 Jbeta primers). The data were produced by immunoSEQ multiplex PCR, yet TCRdb's version contains in-frame clones alone and is incomplete. Found here are around 90,000 clones, roughly 60% of them singletons; the top ten hold approximately 6.3%. The sample comprised PBMCs. These receptor sequences come from a boy between 10 and 17 years old in good health and CMV-seropositive.

This clone has more than one count but fewer than ten. The V call is TRBV2, the J call TRBJ1-3; the D is unclear. CDR3 length: 13 amino acids. The germline V gene encodes CDR1 SNHLY and CDR2 FYNNEI. Trimming pared 5 bases from V and 4 bases from J, leaving 9 bases between. CDR3 nucleotides: TGTGCCAGCAGTACCACTACGGGAAACACCATATATTTT. This translates into CASSTTTGNTIYF.

V and J are TRBV30 and TRBJ1-2; the D gene is possibly TRBD1 (6 bases). This CDR3 is built from 15 residues. V shed 5 bases and J shed 0 bases, with 16 bases lying between them. Germline assignment: CDR1 GTSNPN and CDR2 SVGIG (reference sequence). CDR3 bases: TGTGCCTGGGCCCAGCCAGGGGCCGCTAACTATGGCTACACCTTC. Translated, it gives CAWAQPGAANYGYTF.

The V and J genes are TRBV5-1 and TRBJ1-1; D possibly corresponds to TRBD1 (5 bases). In germline, CDR1 is SGHRS, CDR2 YFSETQ. The length of the CDR3 is 13 residues. V shed 4 bases and J shed 2 bases, with 9 bases lying between them. In nucleotides, the CDR3 is TGCGCCAGCAGCACGGACATCAACACTGAAGCTTTCTTT. It codes for CASSTDINTEAFF.

This clone has just a few counts. The V call is TRBV6-1, the J call TRBJ2-5; 9 bases match TRBD1. The V gene end was trimmed by 9 bases and the J gene end by 5 bases; junction bases not matched to a gene: 10. The CDR3 runs 14 residues. Germline V gene data show CDR1 as MNHNS and CDR2 as SASEGT. CDR3 coding DNA: TGTGCCAGTCTCCGGGACAGGGTAAAGGAGACCCAGTACTTC. Translating it yields CASLRDRVKETQYF.

The CDR3 sequence: CASSERLAEDNEQFF. For the CDR3, the DNA is TGTGCCAGCAGCGAAAGACTAGCGGAAGACAATGAGCAGTTCTTC. The V gene is TRBV7-2, the J gene TRBJ2-1, with 9 bases identical to TRBD2. Trimming at V came to 5 bases and at J to 5 bases, leaving 7 bases not matched to a gene. CDR1 and CDR2 (germline): SGHTA, FQGNSA. The CDR3 is 15 amino acids. The complete variable domain, with remaining parts taken from reference TRBV7-2 and TRBJ2-1, reads GAGVSQSPSNKVTEKGKDVELRCDPISGHTALYWYRQSLGQGLEFLIYFQGNSAPDKSGLPSDRFSAERTGGSVSTLTIQRTQQEDSAVYLCASSERLAEDNEQFFGPGTRLTVL.

This clone was detected once. The chain has TRBV7-2 and TRBJ2-5, with D possibly being TRBD2 (6 bases). V was clipped by 5 bases and J by 5 bases, with 21 bases between them. Germline values: CDR1 SGHTA, CDR2 FQGNSA. The CDR3 is 16 residues long. The CDR3 loop is CASSLILGGTGETQYF. Written as DNA, the CDR3 is TGTGCCAGCAGCCTAATCCTGGGGGGAACCGGGGAGACCCAGTACTTC.

This chain connects TRBV18 to TRBJ2-5; 11 nucleotides match TRBD2. Germline V gene sequence: CDR1 KGHSH, CDR2 LQKENI. Trimming took 2 bases from V and 1 from J; bases not matched to a gene: 9. This CDR3 is built from 18 residues. For the CDR3, the DNA is TGTGCCAGCTCACCAACCGGGAGAGGGACTAGCGGCCAAGAGACCCAGTACTTC. It codes for CASSPTGRGTSGQETQYF.

The chain recombines TRBV10-3 with TRBJ2-1; TRBD2 matches at 16 bases. The CDR3 runs 17 residues. Trimming at V came to 10 bases and at J to 7 bases, leaving 13 bases not matched to a gene. Germline CDR1 ENHRY, CDR2 SYGVKD. In nucleotides, the CDR3 is TGTGCCACGGGAGGGACTAGCGGGAGGGAGGATCTGAATGAGCAGTTCTTC. Its translation is CATGGTSGREDLNEQFF.

The chain is built from TRBV27 and TRBJ2-7; D unclear. Germline CDR1 reads MNHEY; CDR2 reads SMNVEV (reference sequence). V was pared by 0 bases and J by 5 bases, with 14 bases between. This CDR3 region has 15 residues. This chain's CDR3 is CASSLSVESLNEQYF. In DNA, the CDR3 is TGTGCCAGCAGTTTATCAGTAGAAAGTCTCAACGAGCAGTACTTC.

This rearrangement joins TRBV2 to TRBJ2-7, with 8 bases aligning to TRBD2. V lost 8 bases to trimming and J lost 2 bases; unmatched junction nucleotides: 8. The CDR3 totals 14 residues. CDR1 and CDR2 (germline): SNHLY, FYNNEI. Here the CDR3 DNA reads TGTGCCAGCGGCTACACGGGACTAGCCTACGAGCAGTACTTC. It specifies CASGYTGLAYEQYF.

The CDR3 DNA reads as TGTGCCAGCACCCCCCGGGCAGGGCCCTACGAGCAGTACTTC. It is translated as CASTPRAGPYEQYF. The V and J genes are TRBV7-8 and TRBJ2-7; perhaps TRBD1 as D (5 bases). The CDR3 sequence is 14 residues long. Trimming took off 7 bases at V and 2 bases at J, with 15 bases between the two ends. The germline V gene has CDR1 SGHVS and CDR2 FQNEAQ. The complete variable domain, with remaining parts taken from reference TRBV7-8 and TRBJ2-7, reads GAGVSQSPRYKVAKRGQDVALRCDPISGHVSLFWYQQALGQGPEFLTYFQNEAQLDKSGLPSDRFFAERPEGSVSTLKIQRTQQEDSAVYLCASTPRAGPYEQYFGPGTRLTVT.

V gene TRBV5-6 combines with J gene TRBJ1-4; D ambiguous. Trimming stripped 4 bases from V and 4 bases from J, with 11 bases between. The CDR3 contains 14 residues. From germline, CDR1 is SGHDT and CDR2 YYEEEE. The CDR3 protein is CASSPGLINEKLFF. For the CDR3, the DNA is TGTGCCAGCAGCCCGGGGTTGATTAATGAAAAACTGTTTTTT.

The rearrangement links TRBV6-1 to TRBJ2-1; D is unresolved. CDR3 size: 15 residues. Germline V CDR1 and CDR2: MNHNS, SASEGT. V was cut by 3 bases and J by 6 bases, with 15 bases left in between. This CDR3 reads CASSEVGFSGNEQFF. The CDR3, as DNA: TGTGCCAGCAGTGAGGTGGGTTTCTCGGGCAATGAGCAGTTCTTC.

This clone was seen once. The CDR3 spells CASSPPGTAYNEQFF. In DNA form, the CDR3 reads TGTGCCAGCTCACCACCCGGGACAGCTTACAATGAGCAGTTCTTC. The V call is TRBV18, the J call TRBJ2-1; 7 bases are a match to TRBD1. CDR3 length: 15 residues. V lost 0 bases to trimming and J lost 4 bases; unmatched junction nucleotides: 3. CDR1 is KGHSH, CDR2 LQKENI, per germline.

This chain connects TRBV6-1 to TRBJ2-5; TRBD2 matches 8 bases. The CDR3 sequence is 15 residues long. V trimming: 5 bases; J trimming: 1 base; junction bases outside the gene matches: 6. CDR1 is MNHNS, CDR2 SASEGT, per germline. The CDR3 nucleotides read TGTGCCAGCAGTACTTTAGCGGGGTCCCAAGAGACCCAGTACTTC. Translating it yields CASSTLAGSQETQYF.

The chain carries TRBV7-2 and TRBJ1-5; TRBD1 might be the D (6 bases). CDR1 and CDR2 from the germline V gene are SGHTA and FQGNSA. V was shortened by 5 bases and J by 0 bases, with 14 bases between the two germline ends. The length of the CDR3 is 16 residues. Written as DNA, the CDR3 is TGTGCCAGCAGCATTTCAGGGGTAAATAGCAATCAGCCCCAGCATTTT. This gives the protein CASSISGVNSNQPQHF. The variable domain in full, completed from reference TRBV7-2 and TRBJ1-5, reads GAGVSQSPSNKVTEKGKDVELRCDPISGHTALYWYRQSLGQGLEFLIYFQGNSAPDKSGLPSDRFSAERTGGSVSTLTIQRTQQEDSAVYLCASSISGVNSNQPQHFGDGTRLSIL.

This clone has only a few counts. This chain uses TRBV5-4 with TRBJ2-7; D possibly corresponds to TRBD2 (6 bases). The CDR3 runs to 15 residues. The V and J ends lost 1 base and 4 bases respectively, with 15 bases between them. The V gene's germline CDR1 is SGHNT and CDR2 YYREEE (reference sequence). The CDR3 region has the DNA TGTGCCAGCAGCTTGCGGGGGACCCCTAGGTACGAGCAGTACTTC. This sequence encodes CASSLRGTPRYEQYF.

With respect to this clone: One end of the junction is discordant with germline, which a read error may explain. The chain has TRBV6-5 and TRBJ1-2; TRBD1 matches 8 bases. This CDR3 is built from 15 residues. CDR1 is MNHEY and CDR2 is SVGAGI in the germline V gene. CDR3 in DNA: TGTGCCAGCAGTTATAATACAGGGGGGTCCGGGGGCTACCCCTTC. Translating gives CASSYNTGGSGGYPF.